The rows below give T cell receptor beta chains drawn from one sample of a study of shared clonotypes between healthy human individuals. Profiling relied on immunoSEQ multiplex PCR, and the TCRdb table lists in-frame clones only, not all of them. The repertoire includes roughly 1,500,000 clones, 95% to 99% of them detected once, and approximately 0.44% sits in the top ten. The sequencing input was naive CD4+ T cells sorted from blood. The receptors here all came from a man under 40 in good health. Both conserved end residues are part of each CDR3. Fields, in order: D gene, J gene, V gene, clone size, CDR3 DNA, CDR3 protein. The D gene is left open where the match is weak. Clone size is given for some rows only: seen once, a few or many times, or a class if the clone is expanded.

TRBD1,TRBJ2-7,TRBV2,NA,TGTGCCAGCAGCCACAGGAGGGGACAGGGGGGCACCTACGAGCAGTACTTC,CASSHRRGQGGTYEQYF
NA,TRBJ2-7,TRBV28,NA,TGTGCCAGCAGTTCCGGGAATTCGTACGAGCAGTACTTC,CASSSGNSYEQYF
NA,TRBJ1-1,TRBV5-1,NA,TGCGCCAGCAGCTTAGGGGGGGCCTATGATGAAGCTTTCTTT,CASSLGGAYDEAFF
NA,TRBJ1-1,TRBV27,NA,TGTGCCAGCAGTCCCCCCTGGGGTCTAGGGGGGGTCACTGAAGCTTTCTTT,CASSPPWGLGGVTEAFF
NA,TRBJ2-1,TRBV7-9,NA,TGTGCCAGCAGTTCCGGACAGTACTACAATGAGCAGTTCTTC,CASSSGQYYNEQFF
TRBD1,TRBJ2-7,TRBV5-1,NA,TGCGCCAGCACTCTCGGGACAGGGGGCAACGAGCAGTACTTC,CASTLGTGGNEQYF
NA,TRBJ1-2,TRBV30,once,TGTGCCTGGAGTGCCGAGGGTGGCTACACCTTC,CAWSAEGGYTF
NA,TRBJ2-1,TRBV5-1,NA,TGCGCCAGCAGCTTGGGGCCGGGGGCCTACAATGAGCAGTTCTTC,CASSLGPGAYNEQFF
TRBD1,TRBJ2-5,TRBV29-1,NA,TGCAGCGTTCTTGTTCCTGGACAGGGGGCCTGGGAGACCCAGTACTTC,CSVLVPGQGAWETQYF
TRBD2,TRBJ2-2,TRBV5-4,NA,TGTGCCAGCAGCCCACTAGCGGGAAACACCGGGGAGCTGTTTTTT,CASSPLAGNTGELFF
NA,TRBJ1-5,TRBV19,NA,TGTGCCAGTAGTATCAACAGGGATCAGCCCCAGCATTTT,CASSINRDQPQHF
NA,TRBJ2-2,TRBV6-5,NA,TGTGCCAGCATGATGCGGGGCGGGGAGCTGTTTTTT,CASMMRGGELFF
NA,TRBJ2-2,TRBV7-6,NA,TGTGCCAGCAGCTTAGCAGGGGGGAACACCGGGGAGCTGTTTTTT,CASSLAGGNTGELFF
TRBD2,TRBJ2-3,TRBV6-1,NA,TGTGCCAGCAGCGGACTAGCGGGAGGCACAGATACGCAGTATTTT,CASSGLAGGTDTQYF
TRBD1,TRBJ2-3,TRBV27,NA,TGTGCCAGCAGTTTAAGGGGGCTCGACAGGCCAGATACGCAGTATTTT,CASSLRGLDRPDTQYF
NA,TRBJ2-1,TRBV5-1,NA,TGCGCCAGCAGCTTGGGCCGCCGTAGCGAGCAGTTCTTC,CASSLGRRSEQFF
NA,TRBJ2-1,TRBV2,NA,TGTGCCAGCTGCAAAACCGGGACTCTTTACAATGAGCAGTTCTTC,CASCKTGTLYNEQFF
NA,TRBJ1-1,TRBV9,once,TGTGCCAGCAGCGTAATAGGGGGCACTGAAGCTTTCTTT,CASSVIGGTEAFF
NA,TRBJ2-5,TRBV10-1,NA,TGCGCCAGCAAGGACTCGGGTAGGCAAGAGACCCAGTACTTC,CASKDSGRQETQYF
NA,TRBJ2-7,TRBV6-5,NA,TGTGCCAGCAGTTACTCGAGGGGTGCCGAGCAGTACTTC,CASSYSRGAEQYF
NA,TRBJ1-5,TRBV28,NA,TGTGCCAGCAGTTTTCCCCAGCGATATAGCAATCAGCCCCAGCATTTT,CASSFPQRYSNQPQHF
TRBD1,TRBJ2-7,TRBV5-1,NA,TGCGCCAGCAGCTTGTGGACAGGGAGCTCCTACGAGCAGTACTTC,CASSLWTGSSYEQYF
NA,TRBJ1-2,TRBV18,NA,TGTGCCAGCTCACCGACAGAGACCTATGGCTACACCTTC,CASSPTETYGYTF
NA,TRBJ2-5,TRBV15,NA,TGTGCCACCAGGCCGGGTTTGAGGGACCAAGAGACCCAGTACTTC,CATRPGLRDQETQYF
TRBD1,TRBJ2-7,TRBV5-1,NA,TGCGCCAGCAGCTACGGACAGGGGACGGGTGAGCAGTACTTC,CASSYGQGTGEQYF
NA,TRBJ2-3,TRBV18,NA,TGTGCCAGCTCACCTTACGGTGGCACAGATACGCAGTATTTT,CASSPYGGTDTQYF
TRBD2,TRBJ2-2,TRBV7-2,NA,TGTGCCAGCAGTGATACTAGCGGGAGTCCCGGGGAGCTGTTTTTT,CASSDTSGSPGELFF
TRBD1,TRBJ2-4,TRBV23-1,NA,TGCGCCAGCAGTCAATTAGGACAGGGGCGGGGGTTTCAGTACTTC,CASSQLGQGRGFQYF
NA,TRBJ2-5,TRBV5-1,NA,TGCGCCAGCAGCTTCCAGCACCAAGAGACCCAGTACTTC,CASSFQHQETQYF